A selection of T cell receptor beta chains follows, all from one sample in a study. TCRdb re-derived calls from the RT-PCR reads in MiXCR, one entry per CDR3 protein. The sample has about 680,000 distinct CDR3 sequences; approximately 15% are singletons. The sample consisted of memory CD4+ T cells from blood. The receptors were gathered from a female donor in good health, serving as a healthy control. The CDR3 runs from the conserved cysteine through the conserved F or W. Fields, in order: D gene, clone size, V gene, J gene, CDR3 DNA, CDR3 protein. D genes are given only for firm matches. Not every row has a clone size; where given, it reads once, few, many or a size class.

D: -; size: -; V: TRBV3-1; J: TRBJ2-1; DNA: TGTGCCAGCAGCCAAGATCTCAAAGCGGGCCCCTCAGGCAATGAGCAGTTCTTC; CDR3: CASSQDLKAGPSGNEQFF
D: -; size: -; V: TRBV24-1; J: TRBJ2-2; DNA: TGTGCCACCGGTTCTCGGCAGGACCTCACCGGGGAGCTGTTTTTT; CDR3: CATGSRQDLTGELFF
D: -; size: many; V: TRBV20-1; J: TRBJ2-7; DNA: TGCAGTGCTCCCGGTACGAGACAGGTTTACGAGCAGTACTTC; CDR3: CSAPGTRQVYEQYF
D: -; size: -; V: TRBV6-2/TRBV6-3; J: TRBJ2-7; DNA: TGTGCCAGCAGCGGGACCGAGCAGTACTTC; CDR3: CASSGTEQYF
D: TRBD1; size: -; V: TRBV28; J: TRBJ2-7; DNA: TGTGCCAGCTTTAGACAGGGGATCGGGGAGCAGTACTTC; CDR3: CASFRQGIGEQYF
D: -; size: few; V: TRBV20-1; J: TRBJ1-1; DNA: TGCAGTGCTAGGGTCAGGGCGGTAGGTGAAGCTTTCTTT; CDR3: CSARVRAVGEAFF
D: TRBD2; size: -; V: TRBV12-3/TRBV12-4; J: TRBJ2-6; DNA: TGTGCCAGCACCATCATGGGGGGGTCTGGGGCCAACGTCCTGACTTTC; CDR3: CASTIMGGSGANVLTF
D: -; size: few; V: TRBV20-1; J: TRBJ1-2; DNA: TGCAGTCCAGTGGGGGGCTCGGATGGCTACACCTTC; CDR3: CSPVGGSDGYTF
D: -; size: many; V: TRBV5-1; J: TRBJ1-3; DNA: TGCGCCAGCATCCGAGGGCGCGGCTCTGGAAACACCATATATTTT; CDR3: CASIRGRGSGNTIYF
D: TRBD1; size: -; V: TRBV24-1; J: TRBJ1-1; DNA: TGTGCCACCAGCGGGACAGGTCGCAGCGGGAATGAAGCTTTCTTT; CDR3: CATSGTGRSGNEAFF
D: -; size: many; V: TRBV15; J: TRBJ2-1; DNA: TGTGCCACCAGCAGAGATCTGGGCTTAGTAGGTCTCAATGAGCAGTTCTTC; CDR3: CATSRDLGLVGLNEQFF
D: TRBD2; size: few; V: TRBV27; J: TRBJ2-3; DNA: TGTGCCAGCAGTCCCCGGGGCGGGGGTTCAGATACGCAGTATTTT; CDR3: CASSPRGGGSDTQYF
D: -; size: few; V: TRBV7-9; J: TRBJ1-2; DNA: TGTGCCAGCAGCTTATCATCAGGGGAAGGCTACACCTTC; CDR3: CASSLSSGEGYTF
D: TRBD2; size: few; V: TRBV6-5; J: TRBJ2-2; DNA: TGTGCCAGCAGTTACGCTGGGACTAGCGTACACACCGGGGAGCTGTTTTTT; CDR3: CASSYAGTSVHTGELFF
D: TRBD1; size: few; V: TRBV29-1; J: TRBJ1-1; DNA: TGCAGCGTGGTCAGGGGGGGTGCCACTGAAGCTTTCTTT; CDR3: CSVVRGGATEAFF
D: TRBD2; size: many; V: TRBV4-2; J: TRBJ2-3; DNA: TGTGCCAGCAGCCAAGAGTCTGCTAGCGGGGGAGATACGCAGTATTTT; CDR3: CASSQESASGGDTQYF
D: -; size: few; V: TRBV12-3/TRBV12-4; J: TRBJ2-5; DNA: TGTGCCAGCAGTTTATCGCGGTCACAAGAGACCCAGTACTTC; CDR3: CASSLSRSQETQYF
D: TRBD2; size: many; V: TRBV27; J: TRBJ2-7; DNA: TGTGCCAGCAGCCGATCTAGCGGGAGGGTTAGCGAGCAGTACTTC; CDR3: CASSRSSGRVSEQYF
D: TRBD1; size: -; V: TRBV7-3; J: TRBJ1-1; DNA: TGTGCCAGCAGCTTAGCGGGGACAGGGGGTCCAACTTTCTTT; CDR3: CASSLAGTGGPTFF
D: -; size: many; V: TRBV4-3; J: TRBJ1-4; DNA: TGCGCCAGCAGCCCCCTGAGACAGGCACGTGAAAAACTGTTTTTT; CDR3: CASSPLRQAREKLFF
D: -; size: -; V: TRBV20-1; J: TRBJ2-7; DNA: TGCAGTGCTAGACTAGCGAGAGAATTCTACGAGCAGTACTTC; CDR3: CSARLAREFYEQYF
D: TRBD2; size: few; V: TRBV5-1; J: TRBJ2-7; DNA: TGCGCCAGCAGCTTGAGAAGCGGGGGGTCCTACGAGCAGTACTTC; CDR3: CASSLRSGGSYEQYF
D: TRBD1; size: few; V: TRBV18; J: TRBJ1-1; DNA: TGTGCCAGCTCAAGCACAGGGGCCATCACTGAAGCTTTCTTT; CDR3: CASSSTGAITEAFF
D: -; size: -; V: TRBV5-1; J: TRBJ1-2; DNA: TGCGCCAGCAGCTCTACCACAGGGCTAGATGGCTACACCTTC; CDR3: CASSSTTGLDGYTF
D: TRBD2; size: few; V: TRBV7-2; J: TRBJ2-1; DNA: TGTGCCAGCAGCTTAGTTGCAGGAGCGGGGGGGTTCAATGAGCAGTTCTTC; CDR3: CASSLVAGAGGFNEQFF
D: TRBD1; size: many; V: TRBV10-3; J: TRBJ2-7; DNA: TGTGCCATCAGTAAGGATGGACAGGGGGGTTACGAGCAGTACTTC; CDR3: CAISKDGQGGYEQYF
D: -; size: many; V: TRBV5-5; J: TRBJ1-5; DNA: TGTGCCAAGAATCAGCCCCAGCATTTT; CDR3: CAKNQPQHF
D: TRBD1; size: few; V: TRBV5-1; J: TRBJ2-1; DNA: TGCGCCAGCACCGGGACAGGGGGCGGGAATGAGCAGTTCTTC; CDR3: CASTGTGGGNEQFF
D: TRBD1; size: few; V: TRBV30; J: TRBJ2-7; DNA: TGTGCCTACGGACAGGGTTTCGACGAGCAGTACTTC; CDR3: CAYGQGFDEQYF
D: -; size: few; V: TRBV27; J: TRBJ1-2; DNA: TGTGCCAGCAGTCCCCATATCGGGAATGGCTACACCTTC; CDR3: CASSPHIGNGYTF
D: TRBD2; size: -; V: TRBV28; J: TRBJ2-7; DNA: TGTGCCAGCAGTTGGCCGGGACTAGGGTCCTACGAGCAGTACTTC; CDR3: CASSWPGLGSYEQYF
D: -; size: -; V: TRBV5-1; J: TRBJ1-1; DNA: TGCGCCAGCAGCTTGGGAAGGGCGGGGAACACTGAAGCTTTCTTT; CDR3: CASSLGRAGNTEAFF
D: -; size: few; V: TRBV12-3/TRBV12-4; J: TRBJ2-7; DNA: TGTGCCAGCAGTTTAGAGGCAGGGGTTCTCCACGAGCAGTACTTC; CDR3: CASSLEAGVLHEQYF
D: TRBD2; size: -; V: TRBV11-3; J: TRBJ2-1; DNA: TGTGCCAGCAGTGTGGGACTAGGTGAAAATGAGCAGTTCTTC; CDR3: CASSVGLGENEQFF
D: -; size: many; V: TRBV5-1; J: TRBJ1-2; DNA: TGCGCCAGCAGCTTGGATTGGTCGTATGGCTACACCTTC; CDR3: CASSLDWSYGYTF
D: TRBD2; size: few; V: TRBV20-1; J: TRBJ2-5; DNA: TGCAGTGCCCACGCGGGGAGCGGGAGGGCCGGGGAGACCCAGTACTTC; CDR3: CSAHAGSGRAGETQYF
D: -; size: many; V: TRBV10-3; J: TRBJ1-1; DNA: TGTGCCATCAGTGCGGGTTTGAGCACTGAAGCTTTCTTT; CDR3: CAISAGLSTEAFF
D: -; size: -; V: TRBV25-1; J: TRBJ2-7; DNA: TGTGCCAGCACGGCCCAACTCGGCCGGGACAACCATGAGCAGTACTTC; CDR3: CASTAQLGRDNHEQYF
D: -; size: -; V: TRBV9; J: TRBJ2-5; DNA: TGTGCCAGCAGCGTAGCCTTAGGGGGGACCCAGTACTTC; CDR3: CASSVALGGTQYF
D: -; size: few; V: TRBV20-1; J: TRBJ2-5; DNA: TGCAGTGCTTTGCGAAGTGGAGAGACCCAGTACTTC; CDR3: CSALRSGETQYF
D: -; size: many; V: TRBV7-2; J: TRBJ2-7; DNA: TGTGCCAGCAGCAACCCCTCGGCGTACGAGCAGTACTTC; CDR3: CASSNPSAYEQYF
D: -; size: -; V: TRBV7-2; J: TRBJ1-4; DNA: TGTGCCAGCAGCGTAGGAACTGCAACTAATGAAAAACTGTTTTTT; CDR3: CASSVGTATNEKLFF
D: -; size: -; V: TRBV5-1; J: TRBJ1-1; DNA: TGCGCCAGCAGTCCCACGGGGGAGACTGAAGCTTTCTTT; CDR3: CASSPTGETEAFF
D: -; size: few; V: TRBV6-5; J: TRBJ2-7; DNA: TGTGCCAGCAGGGGGACGGCCTCCTACGAGCAGTACTTC; CDR3: CASRGTASYEQYF
D: -; size: many; V: TRBV15; J: TRBJ1-2; DNA: TGTGCCACCAGCAGAGAAGGGTATGGCTACACCTTC; CDR3: CATSREGYGYTF
D: -; size: many; V: TRBV20-1; J: TRBJ1-2; DNA: TGCAGTGCTAGAACGGACTATGGCTACACCTTC; CDR3: CSARTDYGYTF
D: -; size: few; V: TRBV6-5; J: TRBJ2-7; DNA: TGTGCCAGCAGTTCCCCTGGACCGCCCTACGAGCAGTACTTC; CDR3: CASSSPGPPYEQYF
D: TRBD2; size: many; V: TRBV5-1; J: TRBJ2-5; DNA: TGCGCCAGCAGCTTGGGACTAGCGGGAAGCGGGGAGACCCAGTACTTC; CDR3: CASSLGLAGSGETQYF
D: TRBD2; size: many; V: TRBV7-2; J: TRBJ2-3; DNA: TGTGCCAGCAGCTTGACAGGGACTAGCGGCGCCTGGGATACGCAGTATTTT; CDR3: CASSLTGTSGAWDTQYF
D: TRBD1; size: -; V: TRBV11-2; J: TRBJ2-2; DNA: TGTGCCAGCAGCTCACGTTTTACAGGGGCCAACACCGGGGAGCTGTTTTTT; CDR3: CASSSRFTGANTGELFF
D: -; size: -; V: TRBV12-1; J: TRBJ1-2; DNA: TGTGCCAGCAGCTTTAGCGGGGTCTATGGCTACACCTTC; CDR3: CASSFSGVYGYTF
D: -; size: many; V: TRBV5-5; J: TRBJ2-7; DNA: TGTGCCAGCAGCTTCCAAACGGGCGAGCAGTACTTC; CDR3: CASSFQTGEQYF
D: TRBD1; size: many; V: TRBV29-1; J: TRBJ2-3; DNA: TGCAGCGTTGGGGTACAGGGGGCAGATACGCAGTATTTT; CDR3: CSVGVQGADTQYF
D: TRBD2; size: many; V: TRBV30; J: TRBJ2-7; DNA: TGTGCCTGGAGACCAGTGACTAGCGGGCTACATTTC; CDR3: CAWRPVTSGLHF
D: -; size: many; V: TRBV12-3/TRBV12-4; J: TRBJ1-5; DNA: TGTGCCAGCAGTTTAGGAGTTCCTCAGCCCCAGCATTTT; CDR3: CASSLGVPQPQHF
D: -; size: many; V: TRBV6-5; J: TRBJ2-3; DNA: TGTGCCAGCAGTTACTCGGACCTGCAGTATTTT; CDR3: CASSYSDLQYF
D: TRBD1; size: -; V: TRBV2; J: TRBJ2-2; DNA: TGTGCCAGCAGGACAGGGGGTGACGGGGAGCTGTTTTTT; CDR3: CASRTGGDGELFF
D: -; size: -; V: TRBV28; J: TRBJ2-5; DNA: TGTGCCAGCAGTTACAGCGGCGGAGTCAAAGGCCAGTACTTC; CDR3: CASSYSGGVKGQYF
D: -; size: many; V: TRBV29-1; J: TRBJ2-1; DNA: TGCAGCGTCGTCACACTGGTTCGCCAAGGTTACAATGAGCAGTTCTTC; CDR3: CSVVTLVRQGYNEQFF